A single sample is the source of the 26 T cell receptor beta chains below, sequenced in a study of blood T cell repertoires in COVID-19. Measured with immunoSEQ multiplex PCR; TCRdb has only the in-frame clones, and not every one. This sample has 55,000 to 80,000 clones, with about four fifths found just once. Sequenced material: peripheral blood. These receptors were collected from a man aged 65 to 79 with acute or convalescent COVID-19.

The chain uses TRBV27 and TRBJ2-7; 8 nucleotides align to TRBD1. The V gene end was trimmed by 1 base and the J gene end by 4 bases; junction bases not matched to a gene: 3. This CDR3 region has 14 residues. Germline CDR1 and CDR2: MNHEY and SMNVEV (reference sequence). For the CDR3, the DNA is TGTGCCAGCAGTTTATGGGGACAGGAATACGAGCAGTACTTC. It yields the protein CASSLWGQEYEQYF.

The V and J genes are TRBV6-5 and TRBJ2-2; D ambiguous. Germline lookup yields CDR1 MNHEY and CDR2 SVGAGI. The V gene lost 7 bases and the J gene lost 1 base, with 7 bases spanning the gap. The CDR3 contains 13 residues. This chain's CDR3 is CASIAENTGELFF. In nucleotides, the CDR3 is TGTGCCAGCATCGCGGAGAACACCGGGGAGCTGTTTTTT.

With regard to this clone: This CDR3 is also generated by other DNA sequences in the sample. The chain carries TRBV7-6 and TRBJ2-1, with 9 bases aligning to TRBD1. This CDR3 is built from 18 residues. Looked up from germline, CDR1 is SGHVS and CDR2 is FNYEAQ. The trim removed 4 bases at V and 10 bases at J, leaving 20 bases unmatched. In nucleotides, the CDR3 is TGTGCCAGCAGCTCGGCGGGGACAGGGAATTCCCCGGTTAGAGAGCAGTTCTTC. Translation gives CASSSAGTGNSPVREQFF.

The V call is TRBV3-1 (or the pseudogene TRBV3-2), the J call TRBJ1-1, with D tentatively TRBD1 (5 bases). CDR3 size: 15 residues. Germline V gene data show CDR1 as LGHDT and CDR2 as YNNKEL (reference sequence). The V end was cut by 1 base, the J end by 1 base, with 10 bases between. The CDR3 nucleotides read TGTGCCAGCAGCCAAGGGGGACTACCGAACACTGAAGCTTTCTTT. Translated, it gives CASSQGGLPNTEAFF.

The V call is TRBV6-5, the J call TRBJ1-2; a possible D gene is TRBD1 (5 bases). Germline assignment: CDR1 MNHEY and CDR2 SVGAGI. Trimming shortened V by 0 bases and J by 7 bases, and 9 bases separated the two germline ends. CDR3 size: 13 residues. The CDR3 loop reads CASSYSSGAGYTF. Written as DNA, the CDR3 is TGTGCCAGCAGTTACTCCAGTGGGGCTGGCTACACCTTC.

V gene TRBV30 combines with J gene TRBJ2-7, with 9 bases identical to TRBD1. This CDR3 has 13 residues. From germline, CDR1 is GTSNPN and CDR2 SVGIG (reference sequence). V was clipped by 3 bases and J by 5 bases; unmatched bases: 5. In DNA, the CDR3 is TGTGCCTGGAGACTACAGGGGGCGGACGAGCAGTACTTC. Translating gives CAWRLQGADEQYF.

CDR3 nucleotide sequence: TGCAGCGTTGATTTGGGGGGGGCGCGATACGAGCAGTACTTC. Protein: CSVDLGGARYEQYF. The V gene is TRBV29-1, the J gene TRBJ2-7; weak D call: TRBD2 (7 bases). CDR3 length: 14 residues. V was shortened by 3 bases and J by 4 bases, with 16 bases between the two germline ends. CDR1 and CDR2 (germline): SQVTM, ANQGSEA.

The chain joins TRBV29-1 to TRBJ1-1; possibly TRBD1 for D (5 bases). V was cut by 7 bases and J by 1 base, with 16 bases left in between. CDR3 length: 14 amino acids. The germline gives CDR1 SQVTM, CDR2 ANQGSEA. This CDR3 reads CSASSTGGNTEAFF. The CDR3 DNA follows: TGCAGCGCCTCATCCACCGGGGGGAACACTGAAGCTTTCTTT.

Judged by abundance, this clone is medium-sized. The J gene is TRBJ1-5, the V gene TRBV7-2; D unresolved. V was trimmed by 1 base and J by 3 bases, leaving 10 bases between them. The CDR3 has 15 residues. CDR1 is SGHTA, CDR2 FQGNSA, per germline. Written as DNA, the CDR3 is TGTGCCAGCAGCTTAGGGGTTCAGGCCAATCAGCCCCAGCATTTT. This translates into CASSLGVQANQPQHF. Full variable domain (rest looked up from reference TRBV7-2 and TRBJ1-5): GAGVSQSPSNKVTEKGKDVELRCDPISGHTALYWYRQSLGQGLEFLIYFQGNSAPDKSGLPSDRFSAERTGGSVSTLTIQRTQQEDSAVYLCASSLGVQANQPQHFGDGTRLSIL.

The rearrangement uses TRBV18 and TRBJ2-2; a possible D gene is TRBD1 (7 bases). The germline CDR1 and CDR2 sequences are KGHSH and LQKENI. The CDR3 is 15 residues long. V dropped 3 bases and J dropped 9 bases, with 17 bases sitting between them. The CDR3 DNA follows: TGTGCCAGCTCACCCAGACAGGGAGGCCCTAGGGAGCTGTTTTTT. Protein product: CASSPRQGGPRELFF.

CDR3 residues: CASSITGGQFYEQYF. In DNA form, the CDR3 reads TGTGCCAGTAGTATAACGGGGGGCCAGTTCTACGAGCAGTACTTC. The rearrangement uses TRBV19 and TRBJ2-7; tentative D call: TRBD2 (7 bases). The V end was cut by 2 bases, the J end by 3 bases, with 14 bases between. Germline assignment: CDR1 LNHDA and CDR2 SQIVND (reference sequence). This CDR3 is built from 15 residues.

This clone was seen more than once but under ten times. The chain combines TRBV3-1 (or the pseudogene TRBV3-2) with TRBJ1-1, with a possible D match to TRBD1 (5 bases). V was trimmed by 1 base and J by 5 bases, leaving 14 bases between them. The CDR3 runs to 15 residues. Per germline, CDR1 LGHDT and CDR2 YNNKEL (reference sequence). CDR3 loop: CASSQGIQEGTEAFF. The DNA for the CDR3 is TGTGCCAGCAGCCAAGGAATACAGGAGGGGACTGAAGCTTTCTTT.

The V gene is TRBV7-9, the J gene TRBJ1-5, with D possibly TRBD1 on 6 matching bases. V shed 8 bases and J shed 4 bases, with 12 bases lying between them. CDR1 is SEHNR and CDR2 is FQNEAQ in the germline V gene (reference sequence). The CDR3 is 13 residues long. The CDR3 sequence: CASSRQANQPQHF. The CDR3, as DNA: TGTGCCAGCTCACGACAGGCGAATCAGCCCCAGCATTTT.

The rearrangement uses TRBV27 and TRBJ1-1, with D unresolved. Trimming removed 6 bases from V and 0 bases from J, with 11 bases in between. CDR1 is MNHEY and CDR2 is SMNVEV in the germline V gene (reference sequence). There are 14 residues in the CDR3. The CDR3 sequence: CASRERVMNTEAFF. CDR3 nucleotides: TGTGCCAGCAGAGAGCGGGTCATGAACACTGAAGCTTTCTTT.

The V and J genes are TRBV12-3 or TRBV12-4 and TRBJ2-3, with D tentatively TRBD1 (5 bases). Trimming stripped 5 bases from V and 1 base from J, with 7 bases between. The CDR3 consists of 13 residues. CDR3 DNA sequence: TGTGCCAGCAGTGGACAACGCACAGATACGCAGTATTTT. This sequence encodes CASSGQRTDTQYF.

The chain combines TRBV5-4 with TRBJ2-1; 8 bases are shared with TRBD2. Germline CDR1 reads SGHNT; CDR2 reads YYREEE (reference sequence). Trimming took 5 bases from V and 5 from J; bases not matched to a gene: 9. CDR3 length: 15 amino acids. CDR3 residues: CASSRRGESDNEQFF. CDR3 nucleotide sequence: TGTGCCAGCAGTCGGCGGGGGGAGAGCGACAATGAGCAGTTCTTC.

CDR3 coding DNA: TGTGCCAGCCACCTTTCCCGGGGGGTAGGAGAGACCCAGTACTTC. Translated, it gives CASHLSRGVGETQYF. V usage is TRBV2 and J usage is TRBJ2-5; TRBD2 matches at 7 bases. The CDR3 spans 15 residues. J lost 4 bases, V lost 8 bases, and 13 bases had no gene match. Germline V lookup: CDR1 SNHLY, CDR2 FYNNEI.

The gene calls are TRBV25-1 and TRBJ2-2; D might be TRBD2 (7 bases). The CDR3 has 14 amino acids. Germline V lookup: CDR1 MGHDK, CDR2 SYGVNS. The V end was cut by 7 bases, the J end by 7 bases, with 16 bases between. The CDR3 nucleotides are TGTGCCAGCACCCTCGGGGGGCCCAGCGGGGAGCTGTTTTTT. Amino acids: CASTLGGPSGELFF.

J is TRBJ1-1 and V is TRBV6-5; TRBD1 agrees at 9 bases. From germline, CDR1 is MNHEY and CDR2 SVGAGI. CDR3 size: 14 residues. The V gene end was trimmed by 5 bases and the J gene end by 7 bases; junction bases not matched to a gene: 8. This CDR3 reads CASSRQGVAGEAFF. CDR3 DNA sequence: TGTGCCAGCAGTCGACAGGGGGTGGCTGGTGAAGCTTTCTTT.

This chain uses TRBV10-2 with TRBJ1-3, with 7 bases lining up with TRBD1. Germline loops: CDR1 WSHSY, CDR2 SAAADI. This CDR3 has 17 amino acids. The J segment lost 0 bases and the V segment lost 4 bases, leaving 9 bases of the junction unmatched. The CDR3 coding sequence is TGCGCCAGCAGTGCACGGACAGGTGCAAGCTCTGGAAACACCATATATTTT. Amino acid sequence: CASSARTGASSGNTIYF.

In its sample, this clone was seen a few times. The chain employs TRBV19 and TRBJ2-2; tentatively, D is TRBD2 (5 bases). V was pared by 7 bases and J by 5 bases, with 17 bases between. CDR1 and CDR2 from the germline V gene are LNHDA and SQIVND (reference sequence). CDR3 length: 15 residues. CDR3 sequence: CASMRGLEWTGELFF. DNA of the CDR3: TGTGCCAGTATGCGAGGACTGGAATGGACCGGGGAGCTGTTTTTT.

The chain joins TRBV5-5 to TRBJ1-2; D might be TRBD1 (5 bases). The CDR3 length is 16 residues. Trimming left V 2 bases short and J 0 bases short, with 14 bases between. The V gene's germline CDR1 is SGHKS and CDR2 YYEKEE (reference sequence). The DNA of the CDR3 is TGTGCCAGCAGCTTTTCTTCGCGGGGCTCTAACTATGGCTACACCTTC. Translated: CASSFSSRGSNYGYTF. Full variable domain (missing parts from reference TRBV5-5 and TRBJ1-2): DAGVTQSPTHLIKTRGQQVTLRCSPISGHKSVSWYQQVLGQGPQFIFQYYEKEERGRGNFPDRFSARQFPNYSSELNVNALLLGDSALYLCASSFSSRGSNYGYTFGSGTRLTVV.

The chain employs TRBV11-2 and TRBJ1-2; D uncertain. Germline V gene sequence: CDR1 SGHAT, CDR2 FQNNGV. Trimming shortened V by 2 bases and J by 2 bases, and 12 bases separated the two germline ends. The CDR3 contains 15 residues. In nucleotides, the CDR3 is TGTGCCAGCAGCTTATATGCGAATTCAAACTATGGCTACACCTTC. Protein product: CASSLYANSNYGYTF.

The CDR3 sequence: CAWSVMGTRPGELFF. DNA for the CDR3: TGTGCCTGGAGTGTCATGGGGACTAGGCCTGGGGAGCTGTTTTTT. The chain links TRBV30 to TRBJ2-2, with 8 bases lining up with TRBD2. J was trimmed by 8 bases and V by 0 bases; bases with no gene match: 8. The CDR3 loop spans 15 amino acids. The germline V gene has CDR1 GTSNPN and CDR2 SVGIG (reference sequence). The full variable domain, with the rest looked up from reference TRBV30 and TRBJ2-2, is SQTIHQWPATLVQPVGSPLSLECTVEGTSNPNLYWYRQAAGRGLQLLFYSVGIGQISSEVPQNLSASRPQDRQFILSSKKLLLSDSGFYLCAWSVMGTRPGELFFGEGSRLTVL.

The table lists this clone with a count of one. V usage is TRBV7-9 and J usage is TRBJ2-2; 11 nucleotides agree with TRBD1. CDR3 length equals 14 residues. V lost 5 bases to trimming and J lost 8 bases; unmatched junction nucleotides: 4. The germline V gene has CDR1 SEHNR and CDR2 FQNEAQ (reference sequence). CDR3: CASSRTGGEGELFF. The DNA of the CDR3 is TGTGCCAGCAGCCGGACAGGGGGCGAAGGGGAGCTGTTTTTT.

This sequence joins TRBV11-2 and TRBJ2-7; D is possibly TRBD2 (5 bases). Trimming removed 1 base at V and 6 bases at J, with 19 bases between. The germline CDR1 and CDR2 sequences are SGHAT and FQNNGV. The CDR3 extends over 16 amino acids. CDR3 loop: CASSLAMGLVGGEQYF. For the CDR3, the DNA is TGTGCCAGCAGCTTAGCTATGGGGTTGGTAGGAGGCGAGCAGTACTTC.